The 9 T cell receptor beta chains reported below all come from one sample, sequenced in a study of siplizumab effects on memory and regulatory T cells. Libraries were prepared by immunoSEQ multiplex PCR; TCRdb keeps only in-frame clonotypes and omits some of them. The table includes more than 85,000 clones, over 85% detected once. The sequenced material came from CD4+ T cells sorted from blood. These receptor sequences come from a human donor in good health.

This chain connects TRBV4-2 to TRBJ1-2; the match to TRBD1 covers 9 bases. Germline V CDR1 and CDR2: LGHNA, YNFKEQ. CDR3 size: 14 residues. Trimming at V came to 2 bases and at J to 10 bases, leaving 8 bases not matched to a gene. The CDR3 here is CASSQYPGQGVYTF. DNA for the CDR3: TGTGCCAGCAGCCAATATCCGGGACAGGGAGTCTACACCTTC.

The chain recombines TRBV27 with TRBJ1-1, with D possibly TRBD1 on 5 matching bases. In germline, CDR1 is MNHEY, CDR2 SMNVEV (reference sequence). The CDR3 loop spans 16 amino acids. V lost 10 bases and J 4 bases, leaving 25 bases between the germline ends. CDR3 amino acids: CATRFLSGGEGTEAFF. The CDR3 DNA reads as TGTGCCACCAGATTCCTCTCGGGGGGGGAGGGCACTGAAGCTTTCTTT.

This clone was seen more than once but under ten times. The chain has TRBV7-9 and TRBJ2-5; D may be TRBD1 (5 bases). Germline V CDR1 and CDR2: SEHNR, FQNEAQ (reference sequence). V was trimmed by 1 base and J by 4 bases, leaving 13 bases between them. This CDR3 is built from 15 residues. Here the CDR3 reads CASSLVVPQGETQYF. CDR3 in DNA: TGTGCCAGCAGCTTAGTAGTCCCGCAGGGAGAGACCCAGTACTTC.

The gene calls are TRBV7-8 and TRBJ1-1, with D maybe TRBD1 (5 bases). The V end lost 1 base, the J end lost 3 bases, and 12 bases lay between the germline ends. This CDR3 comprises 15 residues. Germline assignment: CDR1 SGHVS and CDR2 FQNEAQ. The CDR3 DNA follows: TGTGCCAGCAGCTTAGTGGCCGGGACCCACACTGAAGCTTTCTTT. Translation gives CASSLVAGTHTEAFF.

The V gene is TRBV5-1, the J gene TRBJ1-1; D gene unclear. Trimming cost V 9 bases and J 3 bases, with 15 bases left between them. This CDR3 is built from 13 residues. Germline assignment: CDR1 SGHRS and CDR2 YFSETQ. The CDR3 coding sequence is TGCGCCACCCGTCTAGGCACGGACACTGAAGCTTTCTTT. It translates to CATRLGTDTEAFF.

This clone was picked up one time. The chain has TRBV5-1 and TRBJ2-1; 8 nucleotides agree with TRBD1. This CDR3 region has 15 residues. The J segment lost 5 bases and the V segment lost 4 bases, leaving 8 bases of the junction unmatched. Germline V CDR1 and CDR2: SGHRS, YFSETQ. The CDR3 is CASSPLLGQDNEQFF. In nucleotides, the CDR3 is TGCGCCAGCAGCCCACTATTGGGACAGGACAATGAGCAGTTCTTC.

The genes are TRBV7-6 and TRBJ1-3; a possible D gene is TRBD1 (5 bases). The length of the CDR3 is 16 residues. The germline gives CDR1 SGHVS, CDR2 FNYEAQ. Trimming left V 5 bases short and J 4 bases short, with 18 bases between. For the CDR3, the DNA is TGTGCCAGCAGCCCCACCAGGGTCTTGGGGGGAAACACCATATATTTT. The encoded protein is CASSPTRVLGGNTIYF.

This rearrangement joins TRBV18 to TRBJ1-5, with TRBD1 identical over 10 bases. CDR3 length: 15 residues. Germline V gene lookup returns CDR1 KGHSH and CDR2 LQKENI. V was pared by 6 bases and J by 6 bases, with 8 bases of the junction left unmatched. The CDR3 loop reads CASSLGQGVVQPQHF. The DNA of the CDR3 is TGTGCCAGCTCCCTTGGACAGGGGGTCGTTCAGCCCCAGCATTTT.

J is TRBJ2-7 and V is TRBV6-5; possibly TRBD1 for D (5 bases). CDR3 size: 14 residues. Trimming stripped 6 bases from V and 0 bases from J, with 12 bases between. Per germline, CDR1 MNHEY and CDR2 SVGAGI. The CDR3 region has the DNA TGTGCCAGCAGAAGACAGCCCTACTCCTACGAGCAGTACTTC. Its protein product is CASRRQPYSYEQYF.